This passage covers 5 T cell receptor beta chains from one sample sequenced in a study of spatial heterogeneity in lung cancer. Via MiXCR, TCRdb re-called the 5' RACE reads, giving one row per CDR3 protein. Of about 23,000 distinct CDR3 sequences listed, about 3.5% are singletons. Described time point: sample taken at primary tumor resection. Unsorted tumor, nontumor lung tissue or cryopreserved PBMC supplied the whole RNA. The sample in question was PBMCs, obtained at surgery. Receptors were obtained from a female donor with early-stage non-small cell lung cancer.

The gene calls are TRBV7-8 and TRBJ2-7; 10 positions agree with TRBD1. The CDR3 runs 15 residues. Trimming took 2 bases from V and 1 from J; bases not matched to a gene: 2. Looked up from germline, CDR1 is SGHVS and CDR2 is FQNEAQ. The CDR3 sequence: CASSLPDRGSYEQYF. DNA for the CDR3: TGTGCCAGCAGCTTACCGGACAGGGGGTCCTACGAGCAGTACTTC.

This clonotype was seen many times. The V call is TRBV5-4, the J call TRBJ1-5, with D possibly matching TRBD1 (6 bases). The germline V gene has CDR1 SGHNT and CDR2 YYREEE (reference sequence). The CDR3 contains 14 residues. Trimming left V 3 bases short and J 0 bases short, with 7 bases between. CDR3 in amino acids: CASSSGDSNQPQHF. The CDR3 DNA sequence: TGTGCCAGCAGCTCAGGGGATAGCAATCAGCCCCAGCATTTT.

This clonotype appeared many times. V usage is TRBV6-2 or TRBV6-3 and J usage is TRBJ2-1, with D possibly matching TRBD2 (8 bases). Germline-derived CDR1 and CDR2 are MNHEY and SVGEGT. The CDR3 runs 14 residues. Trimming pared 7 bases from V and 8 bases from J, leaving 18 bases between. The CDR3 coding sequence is TGTGCCAGCATCCCGGGAGGGGGCCTCGATGAGCAGTTCTTC. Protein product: CASIPGGGLDEQFF.

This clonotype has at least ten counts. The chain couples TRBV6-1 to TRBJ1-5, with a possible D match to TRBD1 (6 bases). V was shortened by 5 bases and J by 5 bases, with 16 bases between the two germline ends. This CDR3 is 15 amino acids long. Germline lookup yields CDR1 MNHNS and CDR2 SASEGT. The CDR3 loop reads CASSTGPGDHQPQHF. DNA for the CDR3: TGTGCCAGCAGTACAGGGCCTGGGGACCATCAGCCCCAGCATTTT.

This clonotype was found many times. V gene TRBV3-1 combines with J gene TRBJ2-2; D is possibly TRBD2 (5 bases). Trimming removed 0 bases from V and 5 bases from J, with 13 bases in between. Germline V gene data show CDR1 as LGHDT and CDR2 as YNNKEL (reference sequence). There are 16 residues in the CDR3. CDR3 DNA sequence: TGTGCCAGCAGCCAAGATCCGGCTAGCCCTACCGGGGAGCTGTTTTTT. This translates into CASSQDPASPTGELFF.